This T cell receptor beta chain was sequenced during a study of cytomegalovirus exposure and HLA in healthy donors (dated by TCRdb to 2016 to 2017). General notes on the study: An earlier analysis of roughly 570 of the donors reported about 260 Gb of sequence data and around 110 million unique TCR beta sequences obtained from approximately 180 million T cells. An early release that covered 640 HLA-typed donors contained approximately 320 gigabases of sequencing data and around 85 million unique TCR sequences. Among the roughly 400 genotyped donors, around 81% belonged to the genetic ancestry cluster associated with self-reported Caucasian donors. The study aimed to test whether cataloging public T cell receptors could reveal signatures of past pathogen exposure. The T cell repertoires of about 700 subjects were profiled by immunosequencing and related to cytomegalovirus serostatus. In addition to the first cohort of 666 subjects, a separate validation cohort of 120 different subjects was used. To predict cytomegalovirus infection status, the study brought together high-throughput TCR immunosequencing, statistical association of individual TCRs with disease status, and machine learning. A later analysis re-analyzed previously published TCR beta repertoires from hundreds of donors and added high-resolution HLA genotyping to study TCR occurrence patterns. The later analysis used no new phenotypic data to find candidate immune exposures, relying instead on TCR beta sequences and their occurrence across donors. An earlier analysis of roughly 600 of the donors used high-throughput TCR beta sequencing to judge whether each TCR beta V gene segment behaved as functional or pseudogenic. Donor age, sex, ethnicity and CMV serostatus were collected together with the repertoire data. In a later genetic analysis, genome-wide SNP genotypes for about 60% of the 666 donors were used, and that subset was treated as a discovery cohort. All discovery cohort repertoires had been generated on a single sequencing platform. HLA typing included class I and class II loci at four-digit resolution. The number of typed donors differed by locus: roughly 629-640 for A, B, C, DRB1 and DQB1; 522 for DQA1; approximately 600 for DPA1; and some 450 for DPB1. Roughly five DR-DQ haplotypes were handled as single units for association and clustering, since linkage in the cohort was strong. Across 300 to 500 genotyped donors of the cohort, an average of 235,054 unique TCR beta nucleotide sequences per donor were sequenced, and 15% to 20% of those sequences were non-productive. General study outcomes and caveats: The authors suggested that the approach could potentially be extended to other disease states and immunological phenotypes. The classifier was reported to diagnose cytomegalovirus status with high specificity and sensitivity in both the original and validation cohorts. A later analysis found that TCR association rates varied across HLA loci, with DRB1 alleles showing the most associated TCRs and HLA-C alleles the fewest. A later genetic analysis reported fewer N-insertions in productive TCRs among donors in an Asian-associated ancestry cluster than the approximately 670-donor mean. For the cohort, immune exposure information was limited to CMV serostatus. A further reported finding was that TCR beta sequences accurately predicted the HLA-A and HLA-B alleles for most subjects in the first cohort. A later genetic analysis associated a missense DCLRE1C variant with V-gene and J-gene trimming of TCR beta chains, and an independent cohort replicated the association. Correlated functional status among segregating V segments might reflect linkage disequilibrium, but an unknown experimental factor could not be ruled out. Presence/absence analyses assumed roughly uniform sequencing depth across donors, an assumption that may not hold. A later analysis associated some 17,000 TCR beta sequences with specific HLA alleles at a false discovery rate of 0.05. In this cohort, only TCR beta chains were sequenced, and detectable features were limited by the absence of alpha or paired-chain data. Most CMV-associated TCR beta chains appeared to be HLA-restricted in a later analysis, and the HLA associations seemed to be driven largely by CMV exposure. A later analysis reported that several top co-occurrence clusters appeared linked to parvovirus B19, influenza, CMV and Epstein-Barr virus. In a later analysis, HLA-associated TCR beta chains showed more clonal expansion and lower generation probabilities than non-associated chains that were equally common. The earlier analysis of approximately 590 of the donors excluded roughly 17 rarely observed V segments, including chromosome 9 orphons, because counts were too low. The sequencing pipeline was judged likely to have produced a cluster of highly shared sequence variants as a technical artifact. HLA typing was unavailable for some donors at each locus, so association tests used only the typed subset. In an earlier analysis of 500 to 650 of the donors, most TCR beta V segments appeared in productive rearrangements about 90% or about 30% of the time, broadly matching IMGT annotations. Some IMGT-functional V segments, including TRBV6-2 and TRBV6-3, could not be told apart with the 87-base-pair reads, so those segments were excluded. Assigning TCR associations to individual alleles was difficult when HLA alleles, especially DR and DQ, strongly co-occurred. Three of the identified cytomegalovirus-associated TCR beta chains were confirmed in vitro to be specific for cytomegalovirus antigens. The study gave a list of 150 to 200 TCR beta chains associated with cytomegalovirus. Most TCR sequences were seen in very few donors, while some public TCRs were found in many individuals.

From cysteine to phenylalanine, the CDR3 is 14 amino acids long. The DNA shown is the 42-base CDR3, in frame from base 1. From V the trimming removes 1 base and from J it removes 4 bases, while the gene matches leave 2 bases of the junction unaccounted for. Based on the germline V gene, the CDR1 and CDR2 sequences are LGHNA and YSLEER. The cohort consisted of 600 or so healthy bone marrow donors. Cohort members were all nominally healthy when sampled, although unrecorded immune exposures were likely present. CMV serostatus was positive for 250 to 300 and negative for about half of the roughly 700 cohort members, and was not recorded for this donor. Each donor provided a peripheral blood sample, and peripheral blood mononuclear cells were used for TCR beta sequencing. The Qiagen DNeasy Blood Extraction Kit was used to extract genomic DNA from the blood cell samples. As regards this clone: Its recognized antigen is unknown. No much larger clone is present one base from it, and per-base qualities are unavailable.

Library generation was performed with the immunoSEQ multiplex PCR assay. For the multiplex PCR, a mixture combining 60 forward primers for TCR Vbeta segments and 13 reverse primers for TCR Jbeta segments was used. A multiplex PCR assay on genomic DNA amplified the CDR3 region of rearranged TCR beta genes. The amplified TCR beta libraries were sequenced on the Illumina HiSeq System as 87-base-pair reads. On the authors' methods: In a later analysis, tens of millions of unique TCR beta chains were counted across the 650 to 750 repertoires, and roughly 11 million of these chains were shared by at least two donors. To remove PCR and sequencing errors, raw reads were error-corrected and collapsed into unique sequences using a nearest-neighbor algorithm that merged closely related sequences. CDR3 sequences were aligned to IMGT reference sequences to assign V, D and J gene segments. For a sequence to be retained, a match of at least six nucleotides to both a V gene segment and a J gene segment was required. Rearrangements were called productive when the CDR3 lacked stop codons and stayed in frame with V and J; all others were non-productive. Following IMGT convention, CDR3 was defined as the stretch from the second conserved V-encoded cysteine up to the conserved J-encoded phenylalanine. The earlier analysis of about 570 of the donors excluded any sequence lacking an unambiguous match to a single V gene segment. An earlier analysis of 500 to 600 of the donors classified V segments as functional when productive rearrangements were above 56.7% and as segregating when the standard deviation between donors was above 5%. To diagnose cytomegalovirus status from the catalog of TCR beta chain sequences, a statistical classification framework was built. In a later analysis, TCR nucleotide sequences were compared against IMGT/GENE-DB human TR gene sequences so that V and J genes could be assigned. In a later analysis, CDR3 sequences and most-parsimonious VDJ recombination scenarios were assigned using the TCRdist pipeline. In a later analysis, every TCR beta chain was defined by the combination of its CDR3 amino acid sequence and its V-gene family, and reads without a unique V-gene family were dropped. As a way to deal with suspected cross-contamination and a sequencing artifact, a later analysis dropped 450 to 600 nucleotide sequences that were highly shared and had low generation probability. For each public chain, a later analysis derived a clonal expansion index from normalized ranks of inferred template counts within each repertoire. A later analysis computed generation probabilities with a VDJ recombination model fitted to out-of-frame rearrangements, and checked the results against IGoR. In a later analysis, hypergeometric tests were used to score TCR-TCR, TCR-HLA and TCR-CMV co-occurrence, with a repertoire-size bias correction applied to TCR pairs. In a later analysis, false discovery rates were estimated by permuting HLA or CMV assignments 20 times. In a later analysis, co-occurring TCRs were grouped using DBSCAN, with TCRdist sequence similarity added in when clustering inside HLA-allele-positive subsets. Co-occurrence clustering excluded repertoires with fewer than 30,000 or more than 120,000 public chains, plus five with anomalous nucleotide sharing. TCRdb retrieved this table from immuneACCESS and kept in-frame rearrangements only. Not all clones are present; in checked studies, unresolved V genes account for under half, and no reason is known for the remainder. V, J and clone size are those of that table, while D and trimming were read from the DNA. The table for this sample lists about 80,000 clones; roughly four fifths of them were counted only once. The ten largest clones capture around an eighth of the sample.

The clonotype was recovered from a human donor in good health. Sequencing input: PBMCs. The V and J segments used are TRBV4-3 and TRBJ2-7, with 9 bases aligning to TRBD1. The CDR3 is CASSQGQGDYEQYF. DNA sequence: TGCGCCAGCAGCCAAGGACAGGGGGATTACGAGCAGTACTTC.